This record concerns one TCR beta chain sequence. Germline loops: CDR1 LGHDT, CDR2 YNNKEL (reference sequence). Trimming shortened V by 4 bases and J by 9 bases, and 16 bases separated the two germline ends. This CDR3 comprises 14 residues. The entry originates in a study of blood T cell repertoires in COVID-19. Study context: The United States, Italy and Spain provided the acute and convalescent COVID-19 samples. Sample material is recorded as cDNA or gDNA derived from T cells, B-cell-depleted T cells, or PBMCs.

Data came from immunoSEQ multiplex PCR; TCRdb stores just in-frame clones and leaves some out. This table has about 96,000 clones, around 82% appearing once. The receptor was isolated from a man between 50 and 59 years old who had recovered from COVID-19. Input material: peripheral blood. This chain links TRBV3-1 (or the pseudogene TRBV3-2) with TRBJ2-4, with D maybe TRBD2 (6 bases). The CDR3 bases are TGTGCCAGCAGCCTTCCGGGGGAAATGAGCATTCAGTACTTC. It specifies CASSLPGEMSIQYF.